These 5 T cell receptor beta chains were sequenced from one sample in a study of blood T cells in healthy people across ages. The use of a sample-barcoded 5' primer and a J-beta primer mix characterized a second PCR of about 7 to 12 cycles. MiXCR, run by TCRdb on the 5' RACE reads, gives a single entry per CDR3 protein. This sample has roughly 930,000 distinct CDR3 sequences, with roughly 50% found just once. Sequenced material: blood. The receptors here all came from a young man in good health.

This clonotype was picked up one time. CDR3 amino acids: CASSRGGGGTQYF. For the CDR3, the DNA is TGTGCCAGCAGCAGGGGCGGGGGAGGTACGCAGTATTTT. The chain couples TRBV6-5 to TRBJ2-3; weak D call: TRBD2 (7 bases). The V end lost 6 bases, the J end lost 8 bases, and 15 bases lay between the germline ends. Germline V CDR1 and CDR2: MNHEY, SVGAGI. The CDR3 is made up of 13 amino acids.

Written as DNA, the CDR3 is TGCGCCAGCAGCCTCGGGACCGGGCAGGAAAAACTGTTTTTT. Translating it yields CASSLGTGQEKLFF. The chain is built from TRBV5-1 and TRBJ1-4; a weak D match, TRBD1 (5 bases). This CDR3 has 14 amino acids. V dropped 4 bases and J dropped 8 bases, with 15 bases sitting between them. Looked up from germline, CDR1 is SGHRS and CDR2 is YFSETQ.

The chain is built from TRBV12-3 or TRBV12-4 and TRBJ2-3; D is perhaps TRBD1 (5 bases). The CDR3 is 14 amino acids. V lost 6 bases and J lost 0, with 10 bases in between. The CDR3 DNA reads TGTGCCAGCAGCGAAAGACAGAGCACAGATACGCAGTATTTT. Translating it yields CASSERQSTDTQYF.

This chain uses TRBV27 with TRBJ2-5, with D unclear. The end of the DNA fits TRBJ2-7 better, so the J call may be wrong. The germline V gene has CDR1 MNHEY and CDR2 SMNVEV (reference sequence). The CDR3 extends over 13 amino acids. CDR3 sequence reads: CASSVSLVHEQYF. CDR3 DNA: TGTGCCAGCAGTGTTAGTCTAGTCCACGAGCAGTACTTC.

This clonotype was picked up a small number of times. V gene TRBV6-6 combines with J gene TRBJ2-7; the match to TRBD1 covers 7 bases. V lost 10 bases, J lost 2 bases, and 11 bases stayed unmatched. Germline values: CDR1 MNHNY, CDR2 SVGAGI (reference sequence). The CDR3 is 14 amino acids. Written as DNA, the CDR3 is TGTGCCATCTTTTCCGGGACAGAAACCTACGAGCAGTACTTC. Translated, it gives CAIFSGTETYEQYF.